At least ten counts were recorded for the clone carrying this T cell receptor (beta chain). These data originate in a study of T cells in Graves' hyperthyroidism and ophthalmopathy. There were TCR beta CDR3 regions amplified from RNA transcripts. Researchers ran a first-round RT-PCR on the TCR CDR3 using the HTBI primer set. TCRdb reprocessed the multiplex PCR reads via MiXCR and lists one record per CDR3 protein. The sample lists around 480,000 distinct CDR3 sequences, about an eighth occurring once. Clinical symptoms, serum thyroxine, TRAb, thyroid ultrasound and orbital computed tomography established diagnosis. Sequenced input: blood. This receptor was identified in a woman between 18 and 29 years old with Graves' hyperthyroidism.

The CDR3 coding sequence is TGCAGCGTCGCTATTGGGACGGAGTATCAGCCCCAGCATTTT. This codes for CSVAIGTEYQPQHF. The chain carries TRBV29-1 and TRBJ1-5; possibly TRBD1 for D (5 bases). Trimming removed 6 bases from V and 5 bases from J, with 17 bases in between. This CDR3 has 14 amino acids. The germline CDR1 and CDR2 sequences are SQVTM and ANQGSEA.